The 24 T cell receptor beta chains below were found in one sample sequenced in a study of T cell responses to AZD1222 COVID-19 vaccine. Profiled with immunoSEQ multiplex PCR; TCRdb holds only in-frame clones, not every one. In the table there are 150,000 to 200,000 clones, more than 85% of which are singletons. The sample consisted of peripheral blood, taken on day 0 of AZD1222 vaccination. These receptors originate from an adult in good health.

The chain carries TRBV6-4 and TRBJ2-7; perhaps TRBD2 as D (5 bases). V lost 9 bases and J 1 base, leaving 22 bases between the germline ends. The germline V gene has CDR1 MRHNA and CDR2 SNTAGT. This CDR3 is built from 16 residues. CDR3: CARIPKRGRGSYEQYF. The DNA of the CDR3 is TGTGCCAGGATACCCAAAAGAGGTCGGGGATCCTACGAGCAGTACTTC.

The CDR3 DNA sequence: TGTGCCAGTAGAGGGACGGGGGATGAAAAACTGTTTTTT. This translates into CASRGTGDEKLFF. The chain uses TRBV19 and TRBJ1-4; D might be TRBD1 (5 bases). The germline V gene has CDR1 LNHDA and CDR2 SQIVND (reference sequence). The CDR3 length is 13 residues. Trimming removed 6 bases at V and 6 bases at J, with 11 bases between.

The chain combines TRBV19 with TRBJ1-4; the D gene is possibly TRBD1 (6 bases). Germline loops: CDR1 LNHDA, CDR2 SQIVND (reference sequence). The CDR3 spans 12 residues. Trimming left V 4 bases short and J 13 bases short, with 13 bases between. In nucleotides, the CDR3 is TGTGCCAGTAGTAACTCTGGGACATTACTGTTTTTT. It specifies CASSNSGTLLFF.

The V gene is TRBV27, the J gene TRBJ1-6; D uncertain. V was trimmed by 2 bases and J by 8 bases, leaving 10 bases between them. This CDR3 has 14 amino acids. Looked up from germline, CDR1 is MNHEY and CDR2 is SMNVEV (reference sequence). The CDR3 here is CASSLLIGDSPLHF. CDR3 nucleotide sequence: TGTGCCAGCAGTTTACTCATCGGTGATTCACCCCTCCACTTT.

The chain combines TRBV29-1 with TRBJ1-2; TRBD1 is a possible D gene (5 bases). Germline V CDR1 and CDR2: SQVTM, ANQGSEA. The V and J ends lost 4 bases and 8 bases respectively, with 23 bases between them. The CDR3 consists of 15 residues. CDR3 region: CSVAASGTPGVGYTF. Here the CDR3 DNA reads TGCAGCGTTGCAGCCTCCGGGACCCCTGGGGTCGGCTACACCTTC.

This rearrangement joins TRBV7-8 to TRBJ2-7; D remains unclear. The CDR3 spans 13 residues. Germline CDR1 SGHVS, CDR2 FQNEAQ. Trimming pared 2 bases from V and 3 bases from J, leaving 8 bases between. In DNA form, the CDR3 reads TGTGCCAGCAGCTTAAGTATCGTCTACGAGCAGTACTTC. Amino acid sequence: CASSLSIVYEQYF.

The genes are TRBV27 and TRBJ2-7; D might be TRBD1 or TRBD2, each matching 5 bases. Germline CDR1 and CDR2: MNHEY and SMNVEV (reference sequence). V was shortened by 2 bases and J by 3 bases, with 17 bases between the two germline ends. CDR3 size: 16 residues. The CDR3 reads CASSLGFGTGLYEQYF. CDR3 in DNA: TGTGCCAGCAGTTTAGGGTTCGGGACGGGGCTCTACGAGCAGTACTTC.

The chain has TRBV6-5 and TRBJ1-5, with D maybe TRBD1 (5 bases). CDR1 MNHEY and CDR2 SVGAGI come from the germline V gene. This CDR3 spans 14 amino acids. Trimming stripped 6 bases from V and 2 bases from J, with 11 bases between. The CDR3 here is CASRETVGNQPQHF. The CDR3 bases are TGTGCCAGCAGAGAGACAGTTGGCAATCAGCCCCAGCATTTT.

In DNA, the CDR3 is TGCGCCAGCAGCCAAGTCCCAGCTAATGAAAAACTGTTTTTT. Translating gives CASSQVPANEKLFF. V and J are TRBV4-1 and TRBJ1-4; no definite D call. The CDR3 runs to 14 residues. Between the trimmed V and J ends, which lost 1 base and 3 bases, there was a span of 6 bases. Germline CDR1 and CDR2: MGHRA and YSYEKL.

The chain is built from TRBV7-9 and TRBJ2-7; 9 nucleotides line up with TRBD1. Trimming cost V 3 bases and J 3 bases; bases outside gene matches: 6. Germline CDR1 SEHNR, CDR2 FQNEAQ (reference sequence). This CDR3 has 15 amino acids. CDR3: CASSFAGTGNYEQYF. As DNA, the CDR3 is TGTGCCAGCAGCTTCGCCGGGACAGGGAACTACGAGCAGTACTTC.

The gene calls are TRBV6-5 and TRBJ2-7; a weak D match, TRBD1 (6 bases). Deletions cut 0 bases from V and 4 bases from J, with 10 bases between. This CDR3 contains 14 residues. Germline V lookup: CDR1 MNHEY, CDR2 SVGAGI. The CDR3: CASSYSSGTYEQYF. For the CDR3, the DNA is TGTGCCAGCAGTTACTCGTCAGGGACATACGAGCAGTACTTC.

This chain's CDR3 is CASAGLIEQYF. The CDR3 region has the DNA TGTGCCAGCGCGGGACTTATCGAGCAGTACTTC. This chain connects TRBV18 to TRBJ2-7; maybe TRBD2 (6 bases). Trimming removed 8 bases at V and 6 bases at J, with 11 bases between. This CDR3 has 11 residues. CDR1 and CDR2 from the germline V gene are KGHSH and LQKENI.

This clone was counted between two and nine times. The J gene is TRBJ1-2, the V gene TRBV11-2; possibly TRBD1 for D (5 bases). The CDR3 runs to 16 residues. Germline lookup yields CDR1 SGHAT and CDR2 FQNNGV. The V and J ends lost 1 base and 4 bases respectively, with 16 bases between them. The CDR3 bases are TGTGCCAGCAGCTTAGCTCCTACCGGGACGGTCTATGGCTACACCTTC. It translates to CASSLAPTGTVYGYTF.

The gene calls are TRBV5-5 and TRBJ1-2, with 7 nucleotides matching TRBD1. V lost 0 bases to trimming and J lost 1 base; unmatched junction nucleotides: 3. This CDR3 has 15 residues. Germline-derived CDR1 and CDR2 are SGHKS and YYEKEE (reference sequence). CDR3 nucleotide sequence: TGTGCCAGCAGCTTGGCGACAGGGAGTAACTATGGCTACACCTTC. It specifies CASSLATGSNYGYTF.

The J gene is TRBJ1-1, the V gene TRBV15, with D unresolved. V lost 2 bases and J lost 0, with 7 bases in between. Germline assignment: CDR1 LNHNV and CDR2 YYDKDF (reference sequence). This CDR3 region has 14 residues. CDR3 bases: TGTGCCACCAGCAGATACGGGATGAACACTGAAGCTTTCTTT. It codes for CATSRYGMNTEAFF.

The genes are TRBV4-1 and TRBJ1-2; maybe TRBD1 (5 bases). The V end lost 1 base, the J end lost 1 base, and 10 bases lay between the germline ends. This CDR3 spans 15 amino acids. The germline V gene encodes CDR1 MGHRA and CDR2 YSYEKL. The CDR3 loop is CASSQADTVNYGYTF. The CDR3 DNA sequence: TGCGCCAGCAGCCAAGCGGACACGGTTAACTATGGCTACACCTTC.

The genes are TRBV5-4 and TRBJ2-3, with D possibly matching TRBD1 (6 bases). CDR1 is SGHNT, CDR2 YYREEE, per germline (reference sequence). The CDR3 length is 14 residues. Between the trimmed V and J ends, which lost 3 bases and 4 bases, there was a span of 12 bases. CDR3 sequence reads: CASSWGQAADTQYF. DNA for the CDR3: TGTGCCAGCAGCTGGGGGCAAGCGGCAGATACGCAGTATTTT.

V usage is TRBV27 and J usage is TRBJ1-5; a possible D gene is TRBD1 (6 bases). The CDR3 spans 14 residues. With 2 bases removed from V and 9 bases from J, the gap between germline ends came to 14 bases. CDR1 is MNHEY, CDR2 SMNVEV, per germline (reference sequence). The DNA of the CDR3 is TGTGCCAGCAGTTTAGATACAGGGTCCCGGCCCCAGCATTTT. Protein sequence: CASSLDTGSRPQHF.

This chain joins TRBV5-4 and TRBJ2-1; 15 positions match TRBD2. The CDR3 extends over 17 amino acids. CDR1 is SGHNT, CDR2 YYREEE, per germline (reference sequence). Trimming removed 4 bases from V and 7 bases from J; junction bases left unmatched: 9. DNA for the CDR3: TGTGCCAGCAGCCGGAGGACTAGCGGGGGGGCCTTTAATGAGCAGTTCTTC. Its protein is CASSRRTSGGAFNEQFF.

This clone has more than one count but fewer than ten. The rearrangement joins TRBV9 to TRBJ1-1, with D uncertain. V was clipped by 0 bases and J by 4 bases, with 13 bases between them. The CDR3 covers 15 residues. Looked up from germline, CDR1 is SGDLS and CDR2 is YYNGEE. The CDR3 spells CASSVGLGLRTEAFF. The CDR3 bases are TGTGCCAGCAGCGTAGGTCTGGGGTTACGCACTGAAGCTTTCTTT.

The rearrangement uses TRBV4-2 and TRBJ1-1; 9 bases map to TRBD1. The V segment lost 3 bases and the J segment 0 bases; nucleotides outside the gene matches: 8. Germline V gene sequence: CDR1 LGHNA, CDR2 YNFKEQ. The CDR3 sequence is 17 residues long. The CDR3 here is CASSQAANRGLNTEAFF. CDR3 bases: TGTGCCAGCAGCCAGGCCGCCAACAGGGGGCTGAACACTGAAGCTTTCTTT.

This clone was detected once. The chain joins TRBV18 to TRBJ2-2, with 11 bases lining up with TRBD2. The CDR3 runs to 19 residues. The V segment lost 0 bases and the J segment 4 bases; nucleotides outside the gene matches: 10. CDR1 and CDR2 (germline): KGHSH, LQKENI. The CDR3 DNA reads TGTGCCAGCTCACCACCAACTAGCGGGAGTCTACGGGGCACCGGGGAGCTGTTTTTT. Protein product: CASSPPTSGSLRGTGELFF.

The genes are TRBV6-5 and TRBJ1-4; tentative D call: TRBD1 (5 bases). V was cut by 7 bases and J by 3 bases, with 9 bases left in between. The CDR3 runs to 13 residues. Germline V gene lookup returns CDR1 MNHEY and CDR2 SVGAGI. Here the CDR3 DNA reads TGTGCCAGCATCAGGGCCGCTAATGAAAAACTGTTTTTT. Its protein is CASIRAANEKLFF.

The CDR3 loop reads CASSFRQGGGYTF. DNA for the CDR3: TGCGCCAGCAGCTTCAGACAGGGGGGTGGCTACACCTTC. This rearrangement joins TRBV5-1 to TRBJ1-2; 9 bases align to TRBD1. Germline CDR1 is SGHRS and CDR2 is YFSETQ. The CDR3 consists of 13 residues. J lost 7 bases, V lost 2 bases, and 3 bases had no gene match. The entire variable domain, with the rest obtained from reference TRBV5-1 and TRBJ1-2, is as follows: KAGVTQTPRYLIKTRGQQVTLSCSPISGHRSVSWYQQTPGQGLQFLFEYFSETQRNKGNFPGRFSGRQFSNSRSEMNVSTLELGDSALYLCASSFRQGGGYTFGSGTRLTVV.